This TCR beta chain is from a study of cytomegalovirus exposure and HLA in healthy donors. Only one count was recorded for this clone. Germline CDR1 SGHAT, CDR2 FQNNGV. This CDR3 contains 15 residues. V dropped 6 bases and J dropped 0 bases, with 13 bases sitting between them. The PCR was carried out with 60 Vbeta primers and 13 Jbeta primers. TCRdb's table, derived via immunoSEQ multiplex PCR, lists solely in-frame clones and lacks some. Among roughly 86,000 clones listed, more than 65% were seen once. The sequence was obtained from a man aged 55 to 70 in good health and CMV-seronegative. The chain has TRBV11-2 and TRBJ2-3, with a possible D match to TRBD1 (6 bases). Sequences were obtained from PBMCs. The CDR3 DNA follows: TGTGCCAGCAGTCCTAACAGGGTTAGCACAGATACGCAGTATTTT. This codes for CASSPNRVSTDTQYF. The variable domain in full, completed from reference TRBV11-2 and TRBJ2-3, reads EAGVAQSPRYKIIEKRQSVAFWCNPISGHATLYWYQQILGQGPKLLIQFQNNGVVDDSQLPKDRFSAERLKGVDSTLKIQPAKLEDSAVYLCASSPNRVSTDTQYFGPGTRLTVL.